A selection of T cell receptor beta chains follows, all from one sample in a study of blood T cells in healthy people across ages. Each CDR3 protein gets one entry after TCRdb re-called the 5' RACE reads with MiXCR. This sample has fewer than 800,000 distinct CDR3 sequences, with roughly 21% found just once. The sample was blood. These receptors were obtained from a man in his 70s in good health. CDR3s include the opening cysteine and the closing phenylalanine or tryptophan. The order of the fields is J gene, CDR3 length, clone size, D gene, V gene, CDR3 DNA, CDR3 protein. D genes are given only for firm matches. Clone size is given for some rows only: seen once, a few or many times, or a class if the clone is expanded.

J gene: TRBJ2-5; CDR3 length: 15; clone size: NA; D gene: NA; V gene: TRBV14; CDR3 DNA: TGTGCCAGCAGCCGTTGGCCTGACAGCCAAGAGACCCAGTACTTC; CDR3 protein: CASSRWPDSQETQYF
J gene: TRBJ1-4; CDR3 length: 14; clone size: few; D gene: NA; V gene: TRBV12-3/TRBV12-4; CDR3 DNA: TGTGCCAGCAGTTGGTCCAGAATTAATGAAAAACTGTTTTTT; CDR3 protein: CASSWSRINEKLFF
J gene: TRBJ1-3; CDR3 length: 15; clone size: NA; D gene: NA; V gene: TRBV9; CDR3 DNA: TGTGCCAGCAGCGTAGAAGGGGCCTCTGGAAACACCATATATTTT; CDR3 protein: CASSVEGASGNTIYF
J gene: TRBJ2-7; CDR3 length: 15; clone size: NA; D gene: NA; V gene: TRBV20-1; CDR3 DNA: TGCAGTGCTGGAGATCGCCAGGGGCGCGTCTACGAGCAGTACTTC; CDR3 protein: CSAGDRQGRVYEQYF
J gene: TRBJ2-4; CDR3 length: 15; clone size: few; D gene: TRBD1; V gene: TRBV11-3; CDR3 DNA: TGTGCCAGCAGCTTAGATCTGGGGACAGAAAACATTCAGTACTTC; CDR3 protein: CASSLDLGTENIQYF
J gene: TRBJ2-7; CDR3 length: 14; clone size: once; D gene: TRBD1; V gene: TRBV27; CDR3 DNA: TGTGCCAGCAGAACAGGGGCGGGCTGGTACGAGCAGTACTTC; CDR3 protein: CASRTGAGWYEQYF
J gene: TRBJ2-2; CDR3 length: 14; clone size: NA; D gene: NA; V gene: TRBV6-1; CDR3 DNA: TGTGCCAGCAGGGAACAAACCCTTACCGGGGAGCTGTTTTTT; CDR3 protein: CASREQTLTGELFF
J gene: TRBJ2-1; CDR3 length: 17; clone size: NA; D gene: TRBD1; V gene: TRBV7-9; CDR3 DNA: TGTGCCAGCAGCTTCTCCACCGGACAGGGAACCTACAATGAGCAGTTCTTC; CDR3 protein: CASSFSTGQGTYNEQFF
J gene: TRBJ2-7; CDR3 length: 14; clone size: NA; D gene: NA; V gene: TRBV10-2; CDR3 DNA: TGCGCCAGCAGCGCCCTGAGGACAGAAAACGAGCAGTACTTC; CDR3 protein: CASSALRTENEQYF
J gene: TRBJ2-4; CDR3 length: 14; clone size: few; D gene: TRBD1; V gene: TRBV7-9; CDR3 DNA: TGTGCCAGCAGGTCTGGGACAGGGGGGAACATTCAGTACTTC; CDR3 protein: CASRSGTGGNIQYF
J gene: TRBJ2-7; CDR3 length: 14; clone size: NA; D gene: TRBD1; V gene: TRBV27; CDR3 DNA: TGTGCCTCCACCCACCGGGACAGGTCCTACGAGCAGTACTTC; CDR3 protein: CASTHRDRSYEQYF
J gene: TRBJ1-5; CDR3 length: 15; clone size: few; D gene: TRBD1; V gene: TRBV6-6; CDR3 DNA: TGTGCCAGCAGTTACTCTGACAGGGGTGGTCAGCCCCAGCATTTT; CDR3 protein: CASSYSDRGGQPQHF
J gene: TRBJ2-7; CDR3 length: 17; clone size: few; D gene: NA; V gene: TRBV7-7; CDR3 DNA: TGTGCTAGCAGCTTAGACTCTCCCAGGGGGGTAAACTACGAGCAGTACTTC; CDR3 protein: CASSLDSPRGVNYEQYF
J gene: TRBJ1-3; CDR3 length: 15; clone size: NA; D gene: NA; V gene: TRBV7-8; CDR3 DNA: TGTGCCTGCAGCTTATCCCTTAACTCTGGAAACACCATATATTTT; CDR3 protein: CACSLSLNSGNTIYF
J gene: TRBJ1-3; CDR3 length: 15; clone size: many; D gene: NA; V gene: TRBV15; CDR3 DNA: TGTGCCACCAGCAGAGATCCTGCTTTGGGAAACACCATATATTTT; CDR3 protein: CATSRDPALGNTIYF
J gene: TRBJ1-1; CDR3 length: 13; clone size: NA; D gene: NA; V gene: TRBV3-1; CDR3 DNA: TGTGCCAGCAGCCAAGAACAGGGTTATCCAGCTTTCTTT; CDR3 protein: CASSQEQGYPAFF